These 21 T cell receptor beta chains were sequenced from one sample in a study of T cell repertoires in cytomegalovirus infection. MiXCR, run by TCRdb on the reads, gives a single entry per CDR3 protein. The repertoire includes 700,000 to 850,000 distinct CDR3 sequences, 30% to 35% of them detected once, and over 10% sits in the top ten. For these receptors, no antigen is known. The source material was cultured CD8+ T cells from PBMCs, sampled from culture after CMV antigen stimulation. The receptors derive from a human donor in good health (CMV status not recorded). Some clones in this sample may be carry-over from other donors' samples.

The chain joins TRBV7-9 to TRBJ1-2; D is uncertain. V was pared by 5 bases and J by 5 bases, with 15 bases between. CDR1 is SEHNR, CDR2 FQNEAQ, per germline (reference sequence). The length of the CDR3 is 14 residues. The CDR3 DNA reads TGTGCCAGCAGCGAGGAGGGCGCGTGGTATGGCTACACCTTC. Translating gives CASSEEGAWYGYTF.

The V and J genes are TRBV5-6 and TRBJ2-2, with 7 bases lining up with TRBD2. CDR3 size: 14 residues. Germline CDR1 SGHDT, CDR2 YYEEEE. V dropped 2 bases and J dropped 3; count of bases not matched to a gene: 1. The CDR3 DNA reads as TGTGCCAGCAGCTTCCGGGAGGACACCGGGGAGCTGTTTTTT. It translates to CASSFREDTGELFF.

This clonotype was picked up a small number of times. The rearrangement links TRBV4-1 to TRBJ2-1; 9 positions match TRBD1. The CDR3 is 15 residues long. J lost 10 bases, V lost 0 bases, and 7 bases had no gene match. Per the germline V gene, CDR1 is MGHRA and CDR2 is YSYEKL. The CDR3 protein is CASSQDRGTGNEQFF. The CDR3 DNA follows: TGCGCCAGCAGCCAAGATAGGGGGACAGGGAACGAGCAGTTCTTC.

The chain employs TRBV3-1 and TRBJ1-2; 8 nucleotides align to TRBD1. V dropped 0 bases and J dropped 8; count of bases not matched to a gene: 8. This CDR3 contains 15 residues. CDR1 is LGHDT, CDR2 YNNKEL, per germline (reference sequence). The CDR3 reads CASSQDLGDRFGYTF. CDR3 nucleotides: TGTGCCAGCAGCCAAGATTTAGGGGACAGGTTCGGCTACACCTTC.

This clonotype occurred a few times. This chain links TRBV4-2 with TRBJ2-5; 12 positions agree with TRBD2. Germline V gene sequence: CDR1 LGHNA, CDR2 YNFKEQ. The trim removed 1 base at V and 0 bases at J, leaving 3 bases unmatched. The CDR3 totals 17 residues. CDR3 sequence reads: CASSQVTSGGYQETQYF. The CDR3 nucleotides read TGTGCCAGCAGCCAAGTAACTAGCGGGGGGTACCAAGAGACCCAGTACTTC.

The chain has TRBV14 and TRBJ1-1; no definite D call. This CDR3 spans 19 amino acids. Germline CDR1 and CDR2: SGHDN and FVKESK. V was cut by 0 bases and J by 3 bases, with 23 bases left in between. The CDR3 region is CASSQDLAFSGDEDTEAFF. The CDR3 bases are TGTGCCAGCAGCCAAGATTTGGCGTTTTCGGGAGACGAGGACACTGAAGCTTTCTTT.

This clonotype was found a few times. This chain uses TRBV4-3 with TRBJ2-5; no reliable D call. The CDR3 consists of 18 residues. Germline CDR1 is LGHNA and CDR2 is YSLEER. Trimming removed 0 bases at V and 1 base at J, with 18 bases between. CDR3 amino acids: CASSQDTLGSASQETQYF. CDR3 in DNA: TGCGCCAGCAGCCAAGATACACTTGGCTCCGCGTCCCAAGAGACCCAGTACTTC.

This rearrangement joins TRBV4-1 to TRBJ1-4; D gene unclear. This CDR3 region has 17 residues. Trimming cost V 1 base and J 4 bases, with 16 bases left between them. The germline gives CDR1 MGHRA, CDR2 YSYEKL. The CDR3 region is CASSQVGRTYGNEKLFF. Written as DNA, the CDR3 is TGCGCCAGCAGCCAAGTTGGACGGACCTATGGTAATGAAAAACTGTTTTTT.

This clonotype turned up a few times. The CDR3 loop is CAISEIFSGRGASYEQYF. In nucleotides, the CDR3 is TGTGCCATCAGTGAAATTTTTTCAGGGAGGGGGGCCTCCTACGAGCAGTACTTC. This rearrangement joins TRBV10-3 to TRBJ2-7; D possibly corresponds to TRBD2 (7 bases). Germline CDR1 and CDR2: ENHRY and SYGVKD. Trimming took off 3 bases at V and 0 bases at J, with 21 bases between the two ends. CDR3 size: 18 residues.

This clonotype appeared a few times. This sequence joins TRBV7-9 and TRBJ2-1; 9 bases agree with TRBD1. The J segment lost 3 bases and the V segment lost 5 bases, leaving 8 bases of the junction unmatched. The CDR3 sequence is 16 residues long. CDR1 SEHNR and CDR2 FQNEAQ come from the germline V gene (reference sequence). CDR3: CASSDFGQGLYNEQFF. CDR3 bases: TGTGCCAGCAGCGACTTCGGACAGGGGCTCTACAATGAGCAGTTCTTC.

This clonotype is judged medium-sized. The chain combines TRBV11-2 with TRBJ2-1, with 7 bases aligning to TRBD1. Looked up from germline, CDR1 is SGHAT and CDR2 is FQNNGV. V was clipped by 3 bases and J by 7 bases; unmatched bases: 3. CDR3 length equals 13 residues. The CDR3 nucleotides read TGTGCCAGCAGCTTTGAACAGGGGAATGAGCAGTTCTTC. The encoded protein is CASSFEQGNEQFF.

A few counts support this clonotype. The chain recombines TRBV6-2 or TRBV6-3 with TRBJ2-3; D possibly corresponds to TRBD1 (5 bases). The CDR3 is made up of 17 amino acids. V was pared by 5 bases and J by 2 bases, with 20 bases between. CDR1 and CDR2 from the germline V gene are MNHEY and SVGEGT. The CDR3 DNA follows: TGTGCCAGCAGTCCGGACGATCCCAGGGATTTCACAGATACGCAGTATTTT. It translates to CASSPDDPRDFTDTQYF.

The genes are TRBV19 and TRBJ1-3, with D unclear. Germline values: CDR1 LNHDA, CDR2 SQIVND (reference sequence). The CDR3 contains 15 residues. Deletions cut 6 bases from V and 0 bases from J, with 12 bases between. CDR3 coding DNA: TGTGCCAGTAGCCCCGGACTGTTCTCTGGAAACACCATATATTTT. Translation gives CASSPGLFSGNTIYF.

The chain uses TRBV19 and TRBJ1-5, with no clear D. The CDR3 runs to 13 residues. Germline CDR1 reads LNHDA; CDR2 reads SQIVND (reference sequence). V lost 5 bases, J lost 6 bases, and 11 bases lay in between. The CDR3 spells CASSSTVGQPQHF. The CDR3 DNA follows: TGTGCCAGTAGTTCCACGGTCGGTCAGCCCCAGCATTTT.

This clonotype was seen a single time. The chain has TRBV19 and TRBJ2-1; unclear D gene. The CDR3 has 13 amino acids. CDR1 and CDR2 (germline): LNHDA, SQIVND (reference sequence). V was shortened by 1 base and J by 5 bases, with 6 bases between the two germline ends. CDR3 sequence reads: CASSIGQHNEQFF. Here the CDR3 DNA reads TGTGCCAGTAGTATAGGGCAACACAATGAGCAGTTCTTC.

The chain joins TRBV4-1 to TRBJ2-2; 8 bases match TRBD1. The V gene's germline CDR1 is MGHRA and CDR2 YSYEKL. The V segment lost 0 bases and the J segment 0 bases; nucleotides outside the gene matches: 3. This CDR3 spans 17 amino acids. The CDR3 is CASSQEAGGTNTGELFF. In DNA, the CDR3 is TGCGCCAGCAGCCAAGAGGCAGGGGGCACGAACACCGGGGAGCTGTTTTTT.

The rearrangement joins TRBV2 to TRBJ1-1, with TRBD1 as a possible D gene (5 bases). Germline V lookup: CDR1 SNHLY, CDR2 FYNNEI. V lost 7 bases, J lost 3 bases, and 9 bases lay in between. CDR3 length: 12 residues. CDR3: CASTAGHTEAFF. CDR3 coding DNA: TGTGCCAGCACCGCAGGGCACACTGAAGCTTTCTTT. The full variable domain, in which reference TRBV2 and TRBJ1-1 provide the parts outside the CDR3, is EPEVTQTPSHQVTQMGQEVILRCVPISNHLYFYWYRQILGQKVEFLVSFYNNEISEKSEIFDDQFSVERPDGSNFTLKIRSTKLEDSAMYFCASTAGHTEAFFGQGTRLTVV.

As concerns this clonotype: Germline is not matched at one junction end, which may reflect a read error. The genes are TRBV5-3 and TRBJ2-7, with D uncertain. TRBV5-3 is identified as an open reading frame with a role that is uncertain. The CDR3 sequence is 15 residues long. CDR3 sequence: CASSLVDIFTYEQYF. The CDR3 DNA reads TGTGCCAGCAGCTTAGTGGATATATTCACCTACGAGCAGTACTTC.

In its sample, this clonotype was seen a few times. The chain combines TRBV5-6 with TRBJ2-1; 15 bases line up with TRBD2. The germline CDR1 and CDR2 sequences are SGHDT and YYEEEE. The CDR3 totals 17 residues. J gave up 8 bases and V 4 bases, and 10 bases lay outside the gene matches. The CDR3 DNA follows: TGTGCCAGCAGCACTGGACTAGCGGGGGGGCCAATAGATGAGCAGTTCTTC. Its translation: CASSTGLAGGPIDEQFF.

There are a few counts of this clonotype. The V call is TRBV7-2, the J call TRBJ2-7, with TRBD2 matching 14 bases. The V segment lost 5 bases and the J segment 7 bases; nucleotides outside the gene matches: 10. The CDR3 is 16 amino acids. Looked up from germline, CDR1 is SGHTA and CDR2 is FQGNSA. This chain's CDR3 is CASSAGLAGAPGEQYF. DNA of the CDR3: TGTGCCAGCAGCGCGGGACTAGCGGGGGCCCCCGGGGAGCAGTACTTC.

The chain links TRBV7-6 to TRBJ1-2; 7 bases match TRBD1. This CDR3 is 13 amino acids long. Germline CDR1 is SGHVS and CDR2 is FNYEAQ. Trimming at V came to 3 bases and at J to 6 bases, leaving 4 bases not matched to a gene. Here the CDR3 DNA reads TGTGCCAGCAGCTTGACTCAGGGGGATGGCTACACCTTC. Residues: CASSLTQGDGYTF.